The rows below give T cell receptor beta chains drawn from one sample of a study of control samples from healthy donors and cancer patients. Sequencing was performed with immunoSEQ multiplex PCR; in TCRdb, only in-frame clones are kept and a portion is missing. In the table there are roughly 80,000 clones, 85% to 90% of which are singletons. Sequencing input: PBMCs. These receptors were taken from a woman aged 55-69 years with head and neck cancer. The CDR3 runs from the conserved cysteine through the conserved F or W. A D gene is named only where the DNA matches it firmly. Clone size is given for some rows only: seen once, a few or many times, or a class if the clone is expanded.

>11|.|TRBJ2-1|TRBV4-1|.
TGCGCCAGCAGCCAAGGGGGTGAGCAGTTCTTC
CASSQGGEQFF
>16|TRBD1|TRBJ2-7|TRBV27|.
TGTGCCAGCAGTGAACGACAGGGGGCTGGGTACTACGAGCAGTACTTC
CASSERQGAGYYEQYF
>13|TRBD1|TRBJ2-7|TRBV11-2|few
TGTGCCAGCAGCTCGGGACAGCTCTACGAGCAGTACTTC
CASSSGQLYEQYF
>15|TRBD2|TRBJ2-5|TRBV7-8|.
TGTGCCAGCCGGCCTCCTTGGCGGGAGGGTCAGACCCAGTACTTC
CASRPPWREGQTQYF
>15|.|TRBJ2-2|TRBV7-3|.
TGTGCCAGCAGCTTACAGGGAAGAGACACCGGGGAGCTGTTTTTT
CASSLQGRDTGELFF
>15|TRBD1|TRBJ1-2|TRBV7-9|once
TGTGCCAGCAGCTTAGTCCCACAGGGGGCGGGTGGCTACACCTTC
CASSLVPQGAGGYTF
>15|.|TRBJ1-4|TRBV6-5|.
TGTGCCAGCCGCGGAGGCCTTTCCACCAATGAAAAACTGTTTTTT
CASRGGLSTNEKLFF
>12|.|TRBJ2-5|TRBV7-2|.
TGTGCCAGCAGCTCCTTTGGGGAGACCCAGTACTTC
CASSSFGETQYF
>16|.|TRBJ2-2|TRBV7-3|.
TGTGCCAGCAGCTTAACCTCGGTTACGAACACCGGGGAGCTGTTTTTT
CASSLTSVTNTGELFF
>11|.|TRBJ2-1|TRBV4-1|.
TGCGCCAGCAGCCGGGAGCGGGCTCAGTTCTTC
CASSRERAQFF
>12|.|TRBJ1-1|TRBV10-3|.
TGTGCCATCATGGGGATGGGGACTGAAGCTTTCTTT
CAIMGMGTEAFF
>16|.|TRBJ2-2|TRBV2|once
TGTGCCAGCAGTGAAAGACAGCCTGCGAACACCGGGGAGCTGTTTTTT
CASSERQPANTGELFF
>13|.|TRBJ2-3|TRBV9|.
TGTGCCAGCAGCGCCCCCCGAGGAGATACGCAGTATTTT
CASSAPRGDTQYF
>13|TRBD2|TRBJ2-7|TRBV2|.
TGTGCCAGCAGTGCCGGGACTAACTACGAGCAGTACTTC
CASSAGTNYEQYF
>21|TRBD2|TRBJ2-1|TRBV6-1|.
TGTGCCAGCAGAGAAGAACCGGGACTAGCGGGAGTAAGGGGGCTTTACAATGAGCAGTTCTTC
CASREEPGLAGVRGLYNEQFF
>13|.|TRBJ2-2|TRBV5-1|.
TGCGCCAGCAGCTTGCCGAACACCGGGGAGCTGTTTTTT
CASSLPNTGELFF
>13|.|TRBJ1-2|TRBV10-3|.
TGTGCCATCAGTTCCGGGACGGTCGATGGCTACACCTTC
CAISSGTVDGYTF
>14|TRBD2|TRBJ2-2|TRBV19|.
TGTGCCAGTAGAGCGGGAGGGAACACCGGGGAGCTGTTTTTT
CASRAGGNTGELFF
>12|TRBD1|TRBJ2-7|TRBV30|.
TGTGCCTCTTACAGGGGGTCGAACGAGCAGTACTTC
CASYRGSNEQYF